This TCR beta chain was sequenced during a study of blood T cells in healthy people across ages. This clonotype turned up a few times. Through a sample-barcoded 5' primer and a J-beta primer mix, a second PCR was run for 7 to 11 cycles. A single record per CDR3 protein comes from TCRdb applying MiXCR to the 5' RACE reads. Counted here are more than 1.4 million distinct CDR3 sequences, approximately 42% occurring once; the ten biggest clones make up around 8%. Aged roughly 6 to 90, donors were systemically healthy Caucasians from Russia. The CDR3 consists of 16 residues. With 4 bases clipped from V and 5 bases from J, the junction kept 8 bases outside the gene matches. The V gene's germline CDR1 is SGDLS and CDR2 YYNGEE.

The receptor was derived from a woman younger than 30 in good health. The rearrangement joins TRBV9 to TRBJ2-3; 12 nucleotides align to TRBD1. Sequencing was performed on blood. CDR3 in DNA: TGTGCCAGCAGCCCCGGGGGGACAGGGGGCTTAGATACGCAGTATTTT. Translated: CASSPGGTGGLDTQYF.